This is a list of T cell receptor beta chains from one sample in a study of PD-1 blockade in classical Hodgkin lymphoma. The protocol was immunoSEQ multiplex PCR, while the TCRdb copy is restricted to in-frame clones and leaves out a portion. The sample carries roughly 32,000 clones, roughly 80% recorded once. Specimen: peripheral blood mononuclear cells (PBMCs), collected at baseline. The receptors shown here come from a human donor with classical Hodgkin lymphoma. Both conserved end residues are part of each CDR3. A D gene is named only where the DNA matches it firmly. Expanded clones are given a class, and other clones once, few, many or no size at all.

CDR3aa: CASSSLGTGKGTEAFF; CDR3nt: TGTGCCAGCAGTTCCCTCGGGACAGGGAAGGGAACTGAAGCTTTCTTT; j_gene: TRBJ1-1; abundance: NA; v_gene: TRBV6-6; d_gene: TRBD1
CDR3aa: CASSRGGGNSGNTIYF; CDR3nt: TGTGCCAGCTCACGTGGTGGCGGCAACTCTGGAAACACCATATATTTT; j_gene: TRBJ1-3; abundance: NA; v_gene: TRBV18; d_gene: NA
CDR3aa: CASSFSGFAFPTDTQYF; CDR3nt: TGTGCCAGCAGCTTTAGCGGCTTCGCTTTCCCCACAGATACGCAGTATTTT; j_gene: TRBJ2-3; abundance: NA; v_gene: TRBV7-2; d_gene: NA
CDR3aa: CASRGTRLDTEAFF; CDR3nt: TGTGCCAGCAGAGGAACCCGATTGGACACTGAAGCTTTCTTT; j_gene: TRBJ1-1; abundance: NA; v_gene: TRBV11-1; d_gene: NA
CDR3aa: CASSPRKKLFF; CDR3nt: TGTGCCAGCAGCCCGAGAAAAAAACTGTTTTTT; j_gene: TRBJ1-4; abundance: NA; v_gene: TRBV11-3; d_gene: NA
CDR3aa: CASSGGRGSYNEQFF; CDR3nt: TGTGCCAGCAGCGGCGGGCGGGGTTCCTACAATGAGCAGTTCTTC; j_gene: TRBJ2-1; abundance: once; v_gene: TRBV14; d_gene: NA
CDR3aa: CASSSISGGNSPLHF; CDR3nt: TGTGCCAGCAGTTCTATCTCGGGGGGGAATTCACCCCTCCACTTT; j_gene: TRBJ1-6; abundance: NA; v_gene: TRBV28; d_gene: NA
CDR3aa: CASSQAQVMNYGYTF; CDR3nt: TGTGCCAGCAGCCAAGCCCAGGTCATGAACTATGGCTACACCTTC; j_gene: TRBJ1-2; abundance: NA; v_gene: TRBV9; d_gene: NA
CDR3aa: CASSLDSSTDTQYF; CDR3nt: TGTGCCAGCAGCTTAGACTCAAGCACAGATACGCAGTATTTT; j_gene: TRBJ2-3; abundance: NA; v_gene: TRBV7-2; d_gene: NA
CDR3aa: CASSEYTQGSPEQFF; CDR3nt: TGTGCCAGCAGTGAATATACCCAGGGAAGCCCGGAGCAGTTCTTC; j_gene: TRBJ2-1; abundance: medium-sized; v_gene: TRBV25-1; d_gene: NA
CDR3aa: CSVARENEKLFF; CDR3nt: TGCAGCGTTGCCAGGGAAAATGAAAAACTGTTTTTT; j_gene: TRBJ1-4; abundance: once; v_gene: TRBV29-1; d_gene: NA
CDR3aa: CASSPKNIAGGLDTQYF; CDR3nt: TGTGCCAGCAGCCCTAAAAATATAGCGGGGGGCCTTGATACGCAGTATTTT; j_gene: TRBJ2-3; abundance: NA; v_gene: TRBV5-4; d_gene: TRBD2
CDR3aa: CASSVSGTKRGGEQFF; CDR3nt: TGTGCCAGCAGCGTCTCCGGGACTAAACGGGGTGGTGAGCAGTTCTTC; j_gene: TRBJ2-1; abundance: NA; v_gene: TRBV9; d_gene: TRBD2
CDR3aa: CAWSSGTGPSETQYF; CDR3nt: TGTGCCTGGAGTTCCGGGACAGGGCCATCAGAGACCCAGTACTTC; j_gene: TRBJ2-5; abundance: NA; v_gene: TRBV30; d_gene: TRBD1
CDR3aa: CASSRGDRVNEQFF; CDR3nt: TGTGCCAGCAGCCGCGGAGACAGGGTTAATGAGCAGTTCTTC; j_gene: TRBJ2-1; abundance: NA; v_gene: TRBV11-3; d_gene: TRBD1
CDR3aa: CASGRPSTDTQYF; CDR3nt: TGTGCCAGCGGCAGGCCGAGCACAGATACGCAGTATTTT; j_gene: TRBJ2-3; abundance: NA; v_gene: TRBV7-8; d_gene: NA
CDR3aa: CASSLGPVTAYEQYF; CDR3nt: TGCGCCAGCAGCCTTGGCCCCGTTACAGCCTACGAGCAGTACTTC; j_gene: TRBJ2-7; abundance: NA; v_gene: TRBV5-1; d_gene: NA
CDR3aa: CASSPGLAANNEQFF; CDR3nt: TGTGCCAGCTCACCGGGACTAGCGGCTAACAATGAGCAGTTCTTC; j_gene: TRBJ2-1; abundance: NA; v_gene: TRBV18; d_gene: TRBD2
CDR3aa: CASSRIPTALNEKLFF; CDR3nt: TGCGCCAGCAGCCGGATACCGACAGCCCTTAATGAAAAACTGTTTTTT; j_gene: TRBJ1-4; abundance: NA; v_gene: TRBV4-3; d_gene: NA
CDR3aa: CASLQGNGEQYF; CDR3nt: TGTGCCAGTCTTCAGGGGAACGGCGAGCAGTACTTC; j_gene: TRBJ2-7; abundance: NA; v_gene: TRBV19; d_gene: NA
CDR3aa: CASSQAGGHLTDTQYF; CDR3nt: TGTGCCAGCAGCCAAGCTGGGGGACATCTCACAGATACGCAGTATTTT; j_gene: TRBJ2-3; abundance: NA; v_gene: TRBV14; d_gene: NA
CDR3aa: CASSPHPFGNTIYF; CDR3nt: TGTGCCAGCAGCCCCCACCCCTTTGGAAACACCATATATTTT; j_gene: TRBJ1-3; abundance: NA; v_gene: TRBV7-9; d_gene: NA
CDR3aa: CASVTGGMEQPQHF; CDR3nt: TGTGCCAGTGTCACAGGGGGGATGGAACAGCCCCAGCATTTT; j_gene: TRBJ1-5; abundance: NA; v_gene: TRBV19; d_gene: TRBD1
CDR3aa: CASSPYRDVNTEAFF; CDR3nt: TGTGCCAGCAGTCCCTACAGGGATGTGAACACTGAAGCTTTCTTT; j_gene: TRBJ1-1; abundance: NA; v_gene: TRBV27; d_gene: NA
CDR3aa: CASSEIAGGRLETQYF; CDR3nt: TGTGCCAGCAGCGAGATAGCGGGGGGGCGGCTGGAGACCCAGTACTTC; j_gene: TRBJ2-5; abundance: NA; v_gene: TRBV7-2; d_gene: TRBD2
CDR3aa: CASCEGTERYEQYF; CDR3nt: TGTGCCAGCTGCGAGGGGACAGAAAGATACGAGCAGTACTTC; j_gene: TRBJ2-7; abundance: NA; v_gene: TRBV21-1; d_gene: NA
CDR3aa: CASSARDRVFYEQYF; CDR3nt: TGTGCCAGCAGTGCCCGGGACAGGGTTTTCTACGAGCAGTACTTC; j_gene: TRBJ2-7; abundance: NA; v_gene: TRBV27; d_gene: TRBD1
CDR3aa: CASSIAPGQGPYEQYF; CDR3nt: TGTGCCAGTAGTATAGCTCCGGGACAGGGTCCTTACGAGCAGTACTTC; j_gene: TRBJ2-7; abundance: NA; v_gene: TRBV19; d_gene: TRBD1
CDR3aa: CASRKGDSQFF; CDR3nt: TGTGCCAGCAGGAAAGGGGACAGTCAATTTTTC; j_gene: TRBJ1-2; abundance: NA; v_gene: TRBV6-1; d_gene: TRBD1
CDR3aa: CASSLWGQLQETQYF; CDR3nt: TGTGCCAGCAGCTTATGGGGACAGCTACAAGAGACCCAGTACTTC; j_gene: TRBJ2-5; abundance: NA; v_gene: TRBV7-2; d_gene: TRBD1
CDR3aa: CASSPRGQGDEAFF; CDR3nt: TGTGCCAGCAGCCCCCGCGGACAGGGGGATGAAGCTTTCTTT; j_gene: TRBJ1-1; abundance: NA; v_gene: TRBV7-3; d_gene: TRBD1
CDR3aa: CASRPTPGRVWGDTEAFF; CDR3nt: TGTGCCAGCAGGCCTACCCCCGGCAGGGTTTGGGGGGACACTGAAGCTTTCTTT; j_gene: TRBJ1-1; abundance: NA; v_gene: TRBV7-3; d_gene: NA
CDR3aa: CASSIDQGYEQYF; CDR3nt: TGTGCCAGTAGTATAGATCAGGGCTACGAGCAGTACTTC; j_gene: TRBJ2-7; abundance: NA; v_gene: TRBV19; d_gene: NA
CDR3aa: CASSLDRNEPLHF; CDR3nt: TGCGCCAGCAGCCTGGACCGAAACGAGCCCCTCCACTTT; j_gene: TRBJ1-6; abundance: NA; v_gene: TRBV5-1; d_gene: NA
CDR3aa: CASNSNGTQYF; CDR3nt: TGTGCCAGCAACTCAAATGGGACCCAGTACTTC; j_gene: TRBJ2-5; abundance: NA; v_gene: TRBV7-9; d_gene: NA
CDR3aa: CASSFGGPLSNQPQHF; CDR3nt: TGTGCCAGCAGCTTCGGGGGGCCCTTGAGCAATCAGCCCCAGCATTTT; j_gene: TRBJ1-5; abundance: NA; v_gene: TRBV5-6; d_gene: NA
CDR3aa: CASSPSADRSMNGYTF; CDR3nt: TGTGCCAGCTCACCGAGCGCCGACAGGTCCATGAATGGCTACACCTTC; j_gene: TRBJ1-2; abundance: few; v_gene: TRBV18; d_gene: NA
CDR3aa: CASSLGGSRGQETQYF; CDR3nt: TGTGCTAGCAGCTTAGGAGGATCGCGGGGACAAGAGACCCAGTACTTC; j_gene: TRBJ2-5; abundance: NA; v_gene: TRBV7-7; d_gene: NA
CDR3aa: CASSLVSSGGDTQYF; CDR3nt: TGTGCCAGCAGCTTAGTGTCCAGCGGGGGTGATACGCAGTATTTT; j_gene: TRBJ2-3; abundance: NA; v_gene: TRBV11-2; d_gene: TRBD2
CDR3aa: CASRQPPREQYF; CDR3nt: TGTGCCAGCAGACAGCCACCTAGGGAGCAGTACTTC; j_gene: TRBJ2-7; abundance: NA; v_gene: TRBV28; d_gene: NA
CDR3aa: CASSLGRDRGLNEQFF; CDR3nt: TGTGCCAGCAGCTTAGGTCGGGACAGGGGACTCAATGAGCAGTTCTTC; j_gene: TRBJ2-1; abundance: NA; v_gene: TRBV11-3; d_gene: TRBD1
CDR3aa: CATSRRTGVDTQYF; CDR3nt: TGTGCCACCAGCAGAAGGACAGGGGTGGATACGCAGTATTTT; j_gene: TRBJ2-3; abundance: few; v_gene: TRBV15; d_gene: TRBD1
CDR3aa: CASSLMGQGPMNTEAFF; CDR3nt: TGTGCCAGCAGTTTGATGGGGCAGGGACCCATGAACACTGAAGCTTTCTTT; j_gene: TRBJ1-1; abundance: NA; v_gene: TRBV28; d_gene: NA
CDR3aa: CASSKGAGNYGYTF; CDR3nt: TGTGCCAGTAGTAAGGGGGCCGGAAACTATGGCTACACCTTC; j_gene: TRBJ1-2; abundance: NA; v_gene: TRBV19; d_gene: TRBD1
CDR3aa: CASSAQVENSPLHF; CDR3nt: TGTGCCAGTAGTGCACAGGTCGAAAATTCACCCCTCCACTTT; j_gene: TRBJ1-6; abundance: NA; v_gene: TRBV19; d_gene: NA
CDR3aa: CAWSPTWDRGDEKLFF; CDR3nt: TGTGCCTGGAGTCCAACCTGGGACAGGGGGGATGAAAAACTGTTTTTT; j_gene: TRBJ1-4; abundance: NA; v_gene: TRBV30; d_gene: TRBD1
CDR3aa: CASSVEGDRTNEKLFF; CDR3nt: TGTGCCAGCAGCGTAGAGGGGGACAGGACTAATGAAAAACTGTTTTTT; j_gene: TRBJ1-4; abundance: NA; v_gene: TRBV9; d_gene: TRBD1
CDR3aa: CASSLMRPSPFDEQFF; CDR3nt: TGTGCCAGCAGCTTAATGAGACCGTCCCCCTTCGATGAGCAGTTCTTC; j_gene: TRBJ2-1; abundance: NA; v_gene: TRBV7-6; d_gene: NA
CDR3aa: CASSPGTVASEKLFF; CDR3nt: TGTGCCAGTAGTCCCGGGACAGTCGCGAGCGAAAAACTGTTTTTT; j_gene: TRBJ1-4; abundance: few; v_gene: TRBV19; d_gene: TRBD1
CDR3aa: CASSPTASKNIQYF; CDR3nt: TGTGCCAGCTCACCAACAGCCTCTAAAAACATTCAGTACTTC; j_gene: TRBJ2-4; abundance: NA; v_gene: TRBV18; d_gene: NA
CDR3aa: CASSLAGGQGYNQPQHF; CDR3nt: TGTGCCAGCAGCTTAGCTGGGGGACAGGGGTACAATCAGCCCCAGCATTTT; j_gene: TRBJ1-5; abundance: NA; v_gene: TRBV7-8; d_gene: TRBD1
CDR3aa: CASSLSGGGYTF; CDR3nt: TGTGCCAGCAGCTTATCTGGTGGAGGCTACACCTTC; j_gene: TRBJ1-2; abundance: NA; v_gene: TRBV7-8; d_gene: NA
CDR3aa: CASSLVLADTGELFF; CDR3nt: TGCGCCAGCAGCTTGGTCCTAGCGGACACCGGGGAGCTGTTTTTT; j_gene: TRBJ2-2; abundance: NA; v_gene: TRBV5-1; d_gene: TRBD2
CDR3aa: CASSFSVSAQETQYF; CDR3nt: TGTGCTAGCAGCTTTTCCGTTAGCGCCCAAGAGACCCAGTACTTC; j_gene: TRBJ2-5; abundance: NA; v_gene: TRBV7-7; d_gene: NA
CDR3aa: CASGGNTEAFF; CDR3nt: TGTGCCAGCGGCGGAAACACTGAAGCTTTCTTT; j_gene: TRBJ1-1; abundance: NA; v_gene: TRBV28; d_gene: NA
CDR3aa: CASSDPGQASTDTQYF; CDR3nt: TGCGCCAGCAGTGATCCCGGACAGGCTAGCACAGATACGCAGTATTTT; j_gene: TRBJ2-3; abundance: NA; v_gene: TRBV10-2; d_gene: TRBD1
CDR3aa: CASSPDRARGYTF; CDR3nt: TGTGCCAGCAGCCCAGACAGGGCCCGGGGCTACACCTTC; j_gene: TRBJ1-2; abundance: few; v_gene: TRBV14; d_gene: TRBD1
CDR3aa: CASSNTGASTDTQYF; CDR3nt: TGCGCCAGCAGCAACACAGGGGCCTCCACAGATACGCAGTATTTT; j_gene: TRBJ2-3; abundance: few; v_gene: TRBV4-3; d_gene: TRBD1
CDR3aa: CASSLQGARSPLHF; CDR3nt: TGTGCCAGCAGCCTACAGGGGGCGAGGTCACCCCTCCACTTT; j_gene: TRBJ1-6; abundance: NA; v_gene: TRBV7-9; d_gene: TRBD1